Described below is a single T cell receptor (beta chain) sequence and its context. Reverse transcription used about 0.5 to 1 ug RNA and random hexamers. An immunoSEQ multiplex PCR generated amplified TCR beta CDR3 products spanning 54 Vbeta and 13 Jbeta. TCRdb passed the immunoSEQ multiplex PCR reads through MiXCR, listing each CDR3 protein once. The repertoire includes about 200,000 distinct CDR3 sequences, just under 95% of them detected once, and 0.07% to 0.095% sits in the top ten. This sample was included in a study of CD8 T cells in Susac syndrome. This CDR3 spans 15 amino acids. Germline assignment: CDR1 LNHNV and CDR2 YYDKDF (reference sequence). Trimming stripped 0 bases from V and 11 bases from J, with 14 bases between.

What was sequenced was CD4+ T cells from PBMCs. The sequence derives from a human donor with multiple sclerosis. The chain recombines TRBV15 with TRBJ1-6; D call uncertain. CDR3 DNA sequence: TGTGCCACCAGCAGAGATCGGCGGGGTTTGGCACCCCTCCACTTT. This translates into CATSRDRRGLAPLHF.